The entry that follows covers one T cell receptor (beta chain) sequence. Its specificity is not known. The sample comes from a study of T cell repertoires in cytomegalovirus infection. Study overall: Public TCR beta signatures provided an indication of both CMV infection and a matching HLA type.

TCRdb re-analysed the reads in MiXCR, keeping a single row per CDR3 protein. In the table there are hundreds of thousands of distinct CDR3 sequences, around 18% of which are singletons. Study-wide results and limits: Pooled public TCR beta family frequency picked out CMV carriers with the relevant HLA. Within the response measured ex vivo, HLA-C-restricted CMV-specific TCR beta clonotypes were dominant.

The length of the CDR3 is 15 residues. The germline V gene has CDR1 SEHNR and CDR2 FQNEAQ (reference sequence). Trimming removed 5 bases from V and 0 bases from J; junction bases left unmatched: 3. The chain recombines TRBV7-9 with TRBJ2-2; 7 bases fit TRBD2. The source of this sequence is a human donor in good health (CMV status not recorded). Some clones in this sample may be carry-over from other donors' samples. Sequenced material: PBMCs. The CDR3, as DNA: TGTGCCAGCAGCCCTGCGGGGGCGAACACCGGGGAGCTGTTTTTT. Amino acid sequence: CASSPAGANTGELFF. The entire variable domain, with the rest obtained from reference TRBV7-9 and TRBJ2-2, is as follows: DTGVSQNPRHKITKRGQNVTFRCDPISEHNRLYWYRQTLGQGPEFLTYFQNEAQLEKSRLLSDRFSAERPKGSFSTLEIQRTEQGDSAMYLCASSPAGANTGELFFGEGSRLTVL.